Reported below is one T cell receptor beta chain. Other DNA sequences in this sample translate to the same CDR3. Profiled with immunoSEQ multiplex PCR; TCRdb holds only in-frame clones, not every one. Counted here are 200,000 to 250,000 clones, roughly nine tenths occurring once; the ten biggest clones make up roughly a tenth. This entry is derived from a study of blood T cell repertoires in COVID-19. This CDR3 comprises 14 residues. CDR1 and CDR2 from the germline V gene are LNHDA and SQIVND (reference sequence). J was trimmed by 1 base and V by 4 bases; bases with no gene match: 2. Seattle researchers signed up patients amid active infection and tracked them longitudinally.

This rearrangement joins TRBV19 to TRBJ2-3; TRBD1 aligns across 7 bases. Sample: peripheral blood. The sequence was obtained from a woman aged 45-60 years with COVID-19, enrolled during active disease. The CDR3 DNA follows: TGTGCCAGTAGTAGGCAGGGGGGCACAGATACGCAGTATTTT. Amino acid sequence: CASSRQGGTDTQYF.